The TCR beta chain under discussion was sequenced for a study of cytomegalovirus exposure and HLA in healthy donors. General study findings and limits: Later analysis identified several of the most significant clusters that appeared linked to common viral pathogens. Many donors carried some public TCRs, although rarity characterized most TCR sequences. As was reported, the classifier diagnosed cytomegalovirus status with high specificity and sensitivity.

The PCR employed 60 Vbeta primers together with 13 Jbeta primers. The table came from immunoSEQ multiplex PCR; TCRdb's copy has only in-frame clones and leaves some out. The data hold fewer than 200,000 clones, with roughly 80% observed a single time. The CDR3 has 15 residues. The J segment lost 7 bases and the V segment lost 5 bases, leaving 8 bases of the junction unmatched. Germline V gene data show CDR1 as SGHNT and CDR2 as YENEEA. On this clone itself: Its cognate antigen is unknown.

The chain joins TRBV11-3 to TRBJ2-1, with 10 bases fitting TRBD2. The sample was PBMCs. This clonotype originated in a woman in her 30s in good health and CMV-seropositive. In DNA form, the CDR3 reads TGTGCCAGCAGCCCAAGAACTAGCGGGGCTAATGAGCAGTTCTTC. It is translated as CASSPRTSGANEQFF.